This entry lists 9 T cell receptor beta chains sequenced from one sample in a study of blood T cell repertoires in COVID-19. The protocol was immunoSEQ multiplex PCR, while the TCRdb copy is restricted to in-frame clones and leaves out a portion. The top ten hold more than 0.85% of the sample, which has some 400,000 clones, approximately 93% seen once. The sequencing input was PBMCs or T cells enriched from blood (not recorded which). The receptor source for this set is a woman in her thirties or forties who had been exposed to COVID-19.

This chain links TRBV7-2 with TRBJ1-3, with D perhaps matching TRBD1 (5 bases). Trimming took 1 base from V and 3 from J, leaving 10 bases between them. This CDR3 spans 15 amino acids. Germline lookup yields CDR1 SGHTA and CDR2 FQGNSA. The CDR3 region has the DNA TGTGCCAGCAGCTTAGGGGGCGGGAGTGGAAACACCATATATTTT. Protein: CASSLGGGSGNTIYF.

The chain carries TRBV7-2 and TRBJ1-2, with a possible D match to TRBD1 (5 bases). This CDR3 has 15 residues. The germline V and J ends were trimmed by 5 bases and 0 bases, with 13 bases remaining between them. Germline V gene lookup returns CDR1 SGHTA and CDR2 FQGNSA. The CDR3 reads CASSPAPTANYGYTF. The CDR3 region has the DNA TGTGCCAGCAGCCCTGCCCCGACAGCTAACTATGGCTACACCTTC.

A few counts support this clone. The genes are TRBV4-2 and TRBJ1-2; D is possibly TRBD1 (6 bases). The CDR3 has 17 residues. Germline V gives CDR1 LGHNA, CDR2 YNFKEQ. The V and J ends lost 0 bases and 2 bases respectively, with 16 bases between them. The CDR3 nucleotides read TGTGCCAGCAGCCAAGATACAGGGAGTACAGCCAACTATGGCTACACCTTC. It is translated as CASSQDTGSTANYGYTF.

The rearrangement links TRBV18 to TRBJ1-6; 11 bases are a match to TRBD1. Germline trimming cut 3 bases from V and 7 bases from J; bases unmatched to any gene: 8. Germline CDR1 reads KGHSH; CDR2 reads LQKENI. The CDR3 contains 17 residues. The CDR3 DNA reads TGTGCCAGCTCACCCCTCGGACAGGGGGCAGGGAATTCACCCCTCCACTTT. Translating gives CASSPLGQGAGNSPLHF.

DNA of the CDR3: TGTGCCAGCAGCCAAGTCAACGGTTTAACTGGAAACACCATATATTTT. Translating it yields CASSQVNGLTGNTIYF. The chain uses TRBV3-1 (or the pseudogene TRBV3-2) and TRBJ1-3; no clear D. The V gene lost 1 base and the J gene lost 2 bases, with 12 bases spanning the gap. The CDR3 length is 16 residues. Per the germline V gene, CDR1 is LGHDT and CDR2 is YNNKEL (reference sequence).

The rearrangement uses TRBV6-6 and TRBJ2-7, with 8 bases fitting TRBD1. The germline CDR1 and CDR2 sequences are MNHNY and SVGAGI (reference sequence). The length of the CDR3 is 18 residues. The V and J ends lost 5 bases and 0 bases, in that order; junction bases with no gene match: 15. CDR3 residues: CASSQAGGLAGGSYEQYF. The DNA for the CDR3 is TGTGCCAGCAGTCAGGCAGGGGGCCTCGCGGGTGGCTCCTACGAGCAGTACTTC.

The chain recombines TRBV27 with TRBJ1-6; perhaps TRBD1 as D (5 bases). Germline CDR1 is MNHEY and CDR2 is SMNVEV (reference sequence). This CDR3 spans 13 amino acids. V dropped 6 bases and J dropped 9 bases, with 12 bases sitting between them. The CDR3 here is CASSLDQGSPLHF. The CDR3 nucleotides read TGTGCCAGCAGCCTCGATCAGGGTTCACCCCTCCACTTT.

This clone has a handful of counts. This sequence joins TRBV5-5 and TRBJ1-2; a possible D gene is TRBD1 (5 bases). V was cut by 4 bases and J by 0 bases, with 16 bases left in between. This CDR3 comprises 16 residues. Germline V gives CDR1 SGHKS, CDR2 YYEKEE (reference sequence). The CDR3 sequence is CASSTAFRASNYGYTF. CDR3 sequence (DNA): TGTGCCAGCAGCACGGCTTTCAGGGCCTCTAACTATGGCTACACCTTC.

V is TRBV19 and J is TRBJ1-5, with a weak D call TRBD1 (6 bases). This CDR3 is built from 16 residues. Trimming removed 1 base at V and 4 bases at J, with 14 bases between. In germline, CDR1 is LNHDA, CDR2 SQIVND (reference sequence). Here the CDR3 reads CASSIVPGQTNQPQHF. In nucleotides, the CDR3 is TGTGCCAGTAGTATAGTTCCGGGACAAACAAATCAGCCCCAGCATTTT.